This TCR beta chain was found in a study of cytomegalovirus exposure and HLA in healthy donors. Remarks on this clone: The target antigen is unknown.

Amplification used 60 Vbeta primers and 13 Jbeta primers. Original analysis: Later, an analysis found about 80 million unique TCR beta chains, and around 10 million of these were shared. The repertoire was sequenced with immunoSEQ multiplex PCR; TCRdb's copy has only in-frame clones and lacks some. Clonal size and the V and J genes are those of that table, whereas D and trimming came from the DNA. The sample carries about 200,000 clones, roughly 81% recorded once. Findings of the study overall: An analysis done earlier found most TCR beta V segments productive about 87% or about 30% of the time.

CDR1 MDHEN and CDR2 SYDVKM come from the germline V gene. V was clipped by 6 bases and J by 6 bases, with 15 bases between them. CDR3 length: 13 residues. This TCR derives from a woman aged 25 to 39 in good health and CMV-seropositive. This chain links TRBV28 with TRBJ2-7; D may be TRBD2 (5 bases). Sequenced material: PBMCs. This chain's CDR3 is CASRDPLRGEQYF. For the CDR3, the DNA is TGTGCCAGCAGAGATCCCCTTCGGGGCGAGCAGTACTTC.